This passage covers 11 T cell receptor beta chains from one sample sequenced in a study of patients and donors after allogeneic stem cell transplantation. TCRdb reprocessed the RT-PCR reads via MiXCR and lists one record per CDR3 protein. The sample records 410,000 or so distinct CDR3 sequences, around 16% being singletons. The sequenced sample consisted of blood, either unsorted or a sorted T cell fraction (not recorded which). Source of these receptors: a human donor who was either an allogeneic HSCT recipient or a stem cell or donor lymphocyte infusion donor (not recorded which). It is not recorded whose cells these are; they may come from a transplant donor.

CDR3 sequence (DNA): TGCAGTGCCATAAGCCAGGACGGAATAAATGAAAAACTGTTTTTT. Encoded protein: CSAISQDGINEKLFF. V and J are TRBV20-1 and TRBJ1-4; D not resolved. Germline CDR1 reads DFQATT; CDR2 reads SNEGSKA (reference sequence). Deletions cut 6 bases from V and 5 bases from J, with 19 bases between. CDR3 length equals 15 residues.

V gene TRBV5-5 combines with J gene TRBJ1-1; TRBD1 is a possible D gene (6 bases). Between the trimmed V and J ends, which lost 2 bases and 0 bases, there was a span of 11 bases. The CDR3 length is 15 residues. Looked up from germline, CDR1 is SGHKS and CDR2 is YYEKEE (reference sequence). Here the CDR3 DNA reads TGTGCCAGCAGCTTCGAGGGACATATGAACACTGAAGCTTTCTTT. It codes for CASSFEGHMNTEAFF.

In this sample, this clonotype turned up many times. The gene calls are TRBV6-2 or TRBV6-3 and TRBJ2-1, with D possibly matching TRBD2 (6 bases). From germline, CDR1 is MNHEY and CDR2 SVGEGT. Trimming removed 6 bases at V and 6 bases at J, with 21 bases between. The CDR3 runs to 16 residues. CDR3: CASRLAGTQGGNEQFF. In DNA form, the CDR3 reads TGTGCCAGCAGATTAGCCGGGACCCAGGGAGGCAATGAGCAGTTCTTC.

The chain employs TRBV2 and TRBJ2-2; TRBD1 matches 7 bases. CDR3 size: 13 residues. The germline V gene encodes CDR1 SNHLY and CDR2 FYNNEI. Losses at the gene ends were 5 bases for V and 7 bases for J; bases not matched to a gene: 4. Here the CDR3 reads CASSPQGFGELFF. CDR3 DNA sequence: TGTGCCAGCAGTCCACAGGGGTTCGGGGAGCTGTTTTTT.

The V gene is TRBV28, the J gene TRBJ1-1; D remains ambiguous. The V gene's germline CDR1 is MDHEN and CDR2 SYDVKM. Deletions cut 5 bases from V and 6 bases from J, with 16 bases between. The CDR3 has 14 residues. The DNA of the CDR3 is TGTGCCAGCAGTCTAGGGCTCCGGCGGCCTGAAGCTTTCTTT. It codes for CASSLGLRRPEAFF. Filled out from reference TRBV28 and TRBJ1-1, the complete variable domain reads DVKVTQSSRYLVKRTGEKVFLECVQDMDHENMFWYRQDPGLGLRLIYFSYDVKMKEKGDIPEGYSVSREKKERFSLILESASTNQTSMYLCASSLGLRRPEAFFGQGTRLTVV.

This clonotype was counted a few times. V and J are TRBV7-2 and TRBJ1-1; no firm D call. Germline CDR1 is SGHTA and CDR2 is FQGNSA. V was cut by 5 bases and J by 1 base, with 8 bases left in between. This CDR3 is built from 13 residues. The CDR3 reads CASSRQRNTEAFF. The CDR3, as DNA: TGTGCCAGCAGCCGCCAGAGGAACACTGAAGCTTTCTTT.

Only a few counts were recorded for this clonotype. V usage is TRBV20-1 and J usage is TRBJ2-5; 10 nucleotides align to TRBD2. Germline V lookup: CDR1 DFQATT, CDR2 SNEGSKA (reference sequence). The ends lost 3 bases at V and 4 bases at J; junction bases unmatched: 11. This CDR3 is built from 16 residues. The CDR3 DNA reads TGCAGTGCTAGGGCATCTAGCGGGAGAACGGGAGAGACCCAGTACTTC. Residues: CSARASSGRTGETQYF.

V usage is TRBV7-9 and J usage is TRBJ2-5; unclear D gene. The CDR3 length is 15 residues. V was pared by 2 bases and J by 2 bases, with 12 bases between. From germline, CDR1 is SEHNR and CDR2 FQNEAQ (reference sequence). CDR3: CASSLTAGRQETQYF. The CDR3 DNA sequence: TGTGCCAGCAGCTTAACGGCTGGCAGGCAAGAGACCCAGTACTTC. Based on the CDR3 plus reference TRBV7-9 and TRBJ2-5, the full variable domain is DTGVSQNPRHKITKRGQNVTFRCDPISEHNRLYWYRQTLGQGPEFLTYFQNEAQLEKSRLLSDRFSAERPKGSFSTLEIQRTEQGDSAMYLCASSLTAGRQETQYFGPGTRLLVL.

This rearrangement joins TRBV25-1 to TRBJ1-2, with TRBD1 identical over 10 bases. After removal of 1 base from V and 8 bases from J, the junction contained 7 bases not matched to a gene. Germline V CDR1 and CDR2: MGHDK, SYGVNS. The CDR3 is made up of 15 amino acids. The CDR3 bases are TGTGCCAGCAGTGAATTCAGGACAGGGGGGGAAGGCTACACCTTC. Its protein product is CASSEFRTGGEGYTF.

This clonotype was counted only a few times. V gene TRBV7-2 combines with J gene TRBJ2-3; D assignment may be TRBD1 or TRBD2 (7 bases each). V was trimmed by 5 bases and J by 1 base, leaving 16 bases between them. CDR3 size: 16 residues. Germline V gene lookup returns CDR1 SGHTA and CDR2 FQGNSA. CDR3 amino acids: CASSPQSGGGTDTQYF. The CDR3 DNA follows: TGTGCCAGCAGCCCCCAATCAGGGGGGGGCACAGATACGCAGTATTTT. The entire variable domain, with the rest obtained from reference TRBV7-2 and TRBJ2-3, is as follows: GAGVSQSPSNKVTEKGKDVELRCDPISGHTALYWYRQSLGQGLEFLIYFQGNSAPDKSGLPSDRFSAERTGGSVSTLTIQRTQQEDSAVYLCASSPQSGGGTDTQYFGPGTRLTVL.

The V call is TRBV25-1, the J call TRBJ2-2; D is uncertain. V lost 1 base and J lost 1, with 7 bases in between. CDR3 size: 15 residues. Germline V CDR1 and CDR2: MGHDK, SYGVNS. The CDR3 DNA follows: TGTGCCAGCAGTGAATGGCAGCTGAACACCGGGGAGCTGTTTTTT. Translation: CASSEWQLNTGELFF.